This T cell receptor beta chain was documented in a study of early T cells in non-severe SARS-CoV-2 infection. Using its own MiXCR run on the 5' RACE reads, TCRdb lists one record per CDR3 protein. The repertoire holds 100,000 to 130,000 distinct CDR3 sequences, roughly 12% seen once, with around 3% in the top ten. This clonotype appeared many times. V dropped 6 bases and J dropped 1 base, with 15 bases sitting between them. CDR3 size: 14 residues. CDR1 is DFQATT and CDR2 is SNEGSKA in the germline V gene (reference sequence). This receptor was taken from an adult who was a healthcare worker with PCR-confirmed SARS-CoV-2 infection or an uninfected control (not recorded which). This chain uses TRBV20-1 with TRBJ2-5; possibly TRBD2 for D (6 bases). Input material: whole blood. This CDR3 reads CSAPSGSGQETQYF. The CDR3 DNA is TGCAGTGCCCCATCAGGTAGCGGCCAAGAGACCCAGTACTTC.